These 11 T cell receptor beta chains originate from one sample sequenced in a study of cytomegalovirus exposure and HLA in healthy donors. The PCR made use of 60 Vbeta and 13 Jbeta primers. TCRdb's copy holds only in-frame clones and misses some; the assay was immunoSEQ multiplex PCR. The sample lists just over 150,000 clones; roughly 80% were seen once. Sequencing used PBMCs. The receptor source for this set is a woman under 40 in good health and CMV-seronegative.

The chain recombines TRBV6-1 with TRBJ2-7, with D tentatively TRBD1 (6 bases). The V and J ends lost 1 base and 2 bases respectively, with 15 bases between them. Germline CDR1 reads MNHNS; CDR2 reads SASEGT. The CDR3 loop spans 16 amino acids. The CDR3 spells CASSEGTAGSPYEQYF. The CDR3 coding sequence is TGTGCCAGCAGTGAAGGGACAGCTGGGTCCCCCTACGAGCAGTACTTC.

The chain carries TRBV28 and TRBJ2-7; TRBD1 matches 8 bases. CDR3 length: 13 residues. Germline-derived CDR1 and CDR2 are MDHEN and SYDVKM. With 8 bases clipped from V and 4 bases from J, the junction kept 7 bases outside the gene matches. The CDR3 loop reads CASAGTGGYEQYF. The CDR3 DNA follows: TGTGCCAGCGCCGGGACAGGAGGTTACGAGCAGTACTTC.

This chain uses TRBV13 with TRBJ2-1; 9 positions agree with TRBD2. Germline loops: CDR1 PRHDT, CDR2 FYEKMQ (reference sequence). The CDR3 covers 18 residues. The J segment lost 8 bases and the V segment lost 5 bases, leaving 19 bases of the junction unmatched. DNA for the CDR3: TGTGCCAGCAGCCTCGGTTACACCGGGACTAGCTCGATACATGAGCAGTTCTTC. Protein: CASSLGYTGTSSIHEQFF.

The gene calls are TRBV5-4 and TRBJ1-6; D call uncertain. The length of the CDR3 is 13 residues. V shed 4 bases and J shed 8 bases, with 10 bases lying between them. Germline assignment: CDR1 SGHNT and CDR2 YYREEE (reference sequence). The DNA for the CDR3 is TGTGCCAGCAGCCCCACGAGCGATTCACCCCTCCACTTT. It codes for CASSPTSDSPLHF.

The chain employs TRBV9 and TRBJ1-2, with 8 bases matching TRBD1. Germline V gives CDR1 SGDLS, CDR2 YYNGEE. This CDR3 contains 16 residues. After removal of 0 bases from V and 1 base from J, the junction contained 5 bases not matched to a gene. The chain's CDR3 is CASSVADRAYNYGYTF. CDR3 DNA: TGTGCCAGCAGCGTAGCGGACAGGGCATATAACTATGGCTACACCTTC.

The chain has TRBV11-2 and TRBJ1-1; no firm D call. V was cut by 0 bases and J by 1 base, with 9 bases left in between. Germline values: CDR1 SGHAT, CDR2 FQNNGV. The CDR3 contains 15 residues. The CDR3 DNA reads TGTGCCAGCAGCTTAGAAGGGAGGGCGAACACTGAAGCTTTCTTT. Translating it yields CASSLEGRANTEAFF.

This chain links TRBV5-1 with TRBJ1-4, with 10 bases aligning to TRBD1. This CDR3 spans 15 amino acids. CDR1 and CDR2 (germline): SGHRS, YFSETQ. V gave up 4 bases and J gave up 7 bases; unmatched junction bases: 7. The CDR3 bases are TGCGCCAGCAGCCCGACCGGGACAGGGGCTGAAAAACTGTTTTTT. Its protein product is CASSPTGTGAEKLFF.

The chain employs TRBV7-9 and TRBJ2-6; D gene uncertain. The CDR3 totals 16 residues. Germline V gene lookup returns CDR1 SEHNR and CDR2 FQNEAQ (reference sequence). V was trimmed by 8 bases and J by 1 base, leaving 15 bases between them. The CDR3, as DNA: TGTGCCAGCCCTTTCGTCAGGTCATCTGGGGCCAACGTCCTGACTTTC. Residues: CASPFVRSSGANVLTF.

This clone was detected once. This rearrangement joins TRBV6-4 to TRBJ1-2; D gene unclear. Germline V CDR1 and CDR2: MRHNA, SNTAGT. V was pared by 5 bases and J by 3 bases, with 4 bases between. This CDR3 comprises 11 residues. CDR3 bases: TGTGCCAGCAGTCCGGACTATGGCTACACCTTC. This translates into CASSPDYGYTF.

This chain connects TRBV4-1 to TRBJ1-2; 7 positions match TRBD1. CDR1 MGHRA and CDR2 YSYEKL come from the germline V gene. The CDR3 is made up of 15 amino acids. The V gene end was trimmed by 4 bases and the J gene end by 3 bases; junction bases not matched to a gene: 8. CDR3 loop: CASSLSTGFDYGYTF. The CDR3 DNA reads TGCGCCAGCAGCCTCTCGACAGGGTTCGACTATGGCTACACCTTC.

The chain employs TRBV7-8 and TRBJ2-2; 10 nucleotides agree with TRBD1. The CDR3 is made up of 15 amino acids. Germline V gene sequence: CDR1 SGHVS, CDR2 FQNEAQ. V gave up 4 bases and J gave up 7 bases; unmatched junction bases: 6. CDR3 sequence reads: CASSSPGTGDGELFF. CDR3 sequence (DNA): TGTGCCAGCAGCTCCCCCGGGACAGGGGACGGGGAGCTGTTTTTT.